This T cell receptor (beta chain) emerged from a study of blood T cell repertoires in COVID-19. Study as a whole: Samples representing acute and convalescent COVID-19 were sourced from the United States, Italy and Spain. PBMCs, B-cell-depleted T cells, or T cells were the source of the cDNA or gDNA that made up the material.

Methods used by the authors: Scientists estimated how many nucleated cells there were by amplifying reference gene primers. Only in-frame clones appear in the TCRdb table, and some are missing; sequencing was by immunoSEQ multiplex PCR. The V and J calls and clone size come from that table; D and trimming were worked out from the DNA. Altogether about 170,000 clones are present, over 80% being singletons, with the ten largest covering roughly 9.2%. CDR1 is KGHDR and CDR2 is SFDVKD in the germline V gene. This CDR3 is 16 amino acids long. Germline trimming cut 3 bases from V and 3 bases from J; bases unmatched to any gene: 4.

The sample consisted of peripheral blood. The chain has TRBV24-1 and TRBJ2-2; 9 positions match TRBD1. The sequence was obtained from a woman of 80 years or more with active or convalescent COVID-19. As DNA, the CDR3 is TGTGCCACCAGTGATCCGGGACAGGGTTACACCGGGGAGCTGTTTTTT. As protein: CATSDPGQGYTGELFF.